This T cell receptor beta chain was identified during a study of blood T cell repertoires in COVID-19. A few counts support this clone. The V end was cut by 2 bases, the J end by 8 bases, with 11 bases between. The V gene's germline CDR1 is SGDLS and CDR2 YYNGEE. The CDR3 length is 13 residues. Sequenced by immunoSEQ multiplex PCR; TCRdb stores in-frame clones only, minus some. The sample records over 350,000 clones, roughly 85% being singletons. The sequence was obtained from a woman younger than 35 with acute COVID-19. The chain recombines TRBV9 with TRBJ2-1; maybe TRBD2 (6 bases). The sample was PBMCs or T cells enriched from blood (not recorded which). This CDR3 reads CASSVRDSDEQFF. CDR3 nucleotide sequence: TGTGCCAGCAGCGTCCGGGACTCCGATGAGCAGTTCTTC.